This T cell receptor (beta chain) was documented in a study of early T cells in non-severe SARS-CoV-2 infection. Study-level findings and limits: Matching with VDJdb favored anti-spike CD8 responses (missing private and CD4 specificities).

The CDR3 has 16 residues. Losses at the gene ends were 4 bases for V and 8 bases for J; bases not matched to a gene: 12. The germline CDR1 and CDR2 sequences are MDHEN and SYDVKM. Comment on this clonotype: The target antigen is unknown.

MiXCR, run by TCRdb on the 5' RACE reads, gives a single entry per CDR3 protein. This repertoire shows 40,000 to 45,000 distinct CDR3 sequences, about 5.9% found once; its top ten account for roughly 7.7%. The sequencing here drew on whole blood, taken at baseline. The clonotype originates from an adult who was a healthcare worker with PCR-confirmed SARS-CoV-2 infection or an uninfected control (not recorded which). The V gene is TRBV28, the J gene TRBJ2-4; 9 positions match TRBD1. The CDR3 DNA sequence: TGTGCCAGCAGTTCCCAAGCTACAGGGGGCTTGGACATTCAGTACTTC. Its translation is CASSSQATGGLDIQYF.